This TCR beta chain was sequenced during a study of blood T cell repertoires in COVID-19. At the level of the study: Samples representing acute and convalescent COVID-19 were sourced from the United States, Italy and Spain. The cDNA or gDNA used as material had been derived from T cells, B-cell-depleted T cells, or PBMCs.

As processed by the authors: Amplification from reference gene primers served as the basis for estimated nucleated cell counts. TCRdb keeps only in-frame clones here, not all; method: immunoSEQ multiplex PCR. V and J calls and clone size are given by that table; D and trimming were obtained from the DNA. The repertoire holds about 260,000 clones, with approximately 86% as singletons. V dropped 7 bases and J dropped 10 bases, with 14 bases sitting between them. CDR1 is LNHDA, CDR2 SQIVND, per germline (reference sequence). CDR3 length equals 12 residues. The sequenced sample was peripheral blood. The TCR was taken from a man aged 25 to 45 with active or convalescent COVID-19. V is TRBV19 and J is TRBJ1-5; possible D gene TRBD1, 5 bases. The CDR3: CASTNGGGPQHF. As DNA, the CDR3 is TGTGCCAGTACTAATGGGGGGGGTCCCCAGCATTTT.